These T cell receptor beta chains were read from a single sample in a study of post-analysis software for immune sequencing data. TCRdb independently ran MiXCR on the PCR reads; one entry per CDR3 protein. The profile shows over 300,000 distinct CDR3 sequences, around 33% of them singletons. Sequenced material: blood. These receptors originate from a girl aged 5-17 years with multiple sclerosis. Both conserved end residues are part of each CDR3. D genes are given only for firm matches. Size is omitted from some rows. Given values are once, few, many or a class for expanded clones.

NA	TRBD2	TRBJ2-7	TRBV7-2	TGTGCCAGCAGCTCTGGGGTAGCGGGGGGGCCTAGTCAAGAGACCCGGTACTTC	CASSSGVAGGPSQETRYF
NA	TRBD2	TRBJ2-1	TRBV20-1	TGCAGTGCTAGACCAATCGGGACTAGCGGGGGTAAGCGGGAGCAGTTCTTC	CSARPIGTSGGKREQFF
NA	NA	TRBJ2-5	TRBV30	TGTGCCTGGGGGACGAGACAGACACAAGAGACCCAGTACTTC	CAWGTRQTQETQYF
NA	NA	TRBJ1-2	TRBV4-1	TGCGCCAGCAGCCAAGAAGGAAGCCGCTATGGCTACACCTTC	CASSQEGSRYGYTF
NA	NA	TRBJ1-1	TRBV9	TGTGCCAGCAGCGCCGCCCCTTCCACTGAAGCTTTCTTT	CASSAAPSTEAFF
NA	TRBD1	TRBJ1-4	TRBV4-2	TGTGCCAGCAGCATCCGCCGGGACAGCAATGAAAAACGGTTTTTT	CASSIRRDSNEKRFF
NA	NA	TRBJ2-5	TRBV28	TGTGCCAGCAGTCTTCAGGGTTGGGAGACCCAGTACTTC	CASSLQGWETQYF
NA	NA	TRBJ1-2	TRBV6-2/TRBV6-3	TGTGCCAGCAGTTTCTCAGGGGTTGGCTACACCTTC	CASSFSGVGYTF
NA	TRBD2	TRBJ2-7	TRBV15	TGTGCCACCAGCAAGACTAGCGGGGCCACCTACGAGCAGTACTTC	CATSKTSGATYEQYF
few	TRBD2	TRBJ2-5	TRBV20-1	TGCAGTGCTATAGGACTAGCGGGGGCAGAGACCCAGTACTTC	CSAIGLAGAETQYF
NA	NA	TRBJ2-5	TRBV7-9	TGTGCCAGCAGCTCCCCTGAAGGGGACCAAGAGCCCCAGTACTTC	CASSSPEGDQEPQYF
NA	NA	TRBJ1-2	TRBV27	TGTGCCAGCAGTTTATCGGGAGAACGTAACTATGGCTACACCTTC	CASSLSGERNYGYTF
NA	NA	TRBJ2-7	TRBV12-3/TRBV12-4	TGTGCCAGCAGTCGGGGTGTGGTCCAAAGCTCCTACGAGCAGTACTTC	CASSRGVVQSSYEQYF
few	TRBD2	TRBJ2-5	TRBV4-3	TGCGCCAGCAGCCAAGATTGGGCTACTAGCGGGGGTGGTGAGACCCAGTACTTC	CASSQDWATSGGGETQYF
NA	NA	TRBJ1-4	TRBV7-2	TGTGCCAGCAGCTCGCAGGGAAGTGGGGGAAAACTGTTTTTT	CASSSQGSGGKLFF
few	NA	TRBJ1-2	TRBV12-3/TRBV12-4	TGTGCCAGCAGCCCGCGTCAAAAAGGGTTGGACTACACCTTC	CASSPRQKGLDYTF
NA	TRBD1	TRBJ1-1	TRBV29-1	TGCAGCGTTGAAGCCACAGGGGGGGATGAAGCTTTCTTT	CSVEATGGDEAFF
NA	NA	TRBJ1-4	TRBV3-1	TGTGCCAGCAGCCACAGGGGTGGTGAAAAACTGTTTTTT	CASSHRGGEKLFF
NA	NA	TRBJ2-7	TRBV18	TGTGCCAGCTCCCCGAATTACTACGAGCAGTACTTC	CASSPNYYEQYF
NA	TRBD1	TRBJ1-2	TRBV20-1	TGCAGTGCTAGTACGGGACAGTCGACCTATGGCTACACCTTC	CSASTGQSTYGYTF
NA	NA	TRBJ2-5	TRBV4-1	TGCGCCAGCAGCCAAGTCCTCAAAGAGACCCAGTACTTC	CASSQVLKETQYF
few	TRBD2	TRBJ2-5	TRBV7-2	TGTGCCAGCAGCTCGGGACTAGCGGGGCAGACCCAGTACTTC	CASSSGLAGQTQYF
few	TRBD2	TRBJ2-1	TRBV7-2	TGTGCCAGCAGCTTCGAGCGGGGGGGTTGGTATGAGCAGTTCTTC	CASSFERGGWYEQFF
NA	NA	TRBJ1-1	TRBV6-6	TGTGCCAGCAGTGTCAGGGCCCAGAGCACTGAAGCTTTCTTT	CASSVRAQSTEAFF
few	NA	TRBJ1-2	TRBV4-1	TGCGCCAGCAGCCAAGATTCGGGAGCTGTCTATGGCTACACCTTC	CASSQDSGAVYGYTF
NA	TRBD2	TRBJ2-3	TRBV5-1	TGCGCCAGCAGCCGGGCAAGCGGGGGGGCATACAATACGCAGTATTTT	CASSRASGGAYNTQYF
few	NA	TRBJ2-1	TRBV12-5	TGTGCTAGTGGGATGGGACCCTACAATGAGCAGTTCTTC	CASGMGPYNEQFF
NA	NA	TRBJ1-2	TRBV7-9	TGTGCCAGCAGCTACGAGTTGGGCTACACCTTC	CASSYELGYTF
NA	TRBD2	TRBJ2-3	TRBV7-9	TGTGCCAGCAGCTTAGCCGAGGACTACCAAAAGCGGGAAGATACGCAGTATTTT	CASSLAEDYQKREDTQYF
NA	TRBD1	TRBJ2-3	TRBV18	TGTGCCAGCCTGCAGGGGGGCACAGATACGCAGTATTTT	CASLQGGTDTQYF
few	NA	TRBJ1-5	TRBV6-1	TGTGCCAGCAGTGAAGCGGGTTGGGGGGTTGGCCAGCCCCAGCATTTT	CASSEAGWGVGQPQHF
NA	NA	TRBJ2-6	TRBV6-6	TGTGCCAGCAGTTACGACCAGGGAACTGGGGCCAACGTCCGGACTTTC	CASSYDQGTGANVRTF
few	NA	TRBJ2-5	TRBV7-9	TGTGCCGGCAGGTCCAAGGGCGTCGAGACCCAGTACTTC	CAGRSKGVETQYF
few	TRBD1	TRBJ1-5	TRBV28	TGTGCCAGCAGTATCTTACCGCCTGGACAGGGCAATCAGCCCCAGCATTTT	CASSILPPGQGNQPQHF
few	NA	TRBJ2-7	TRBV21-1	TGTGCCAGCAGCAAAGAGGAAAAGGGGTTATCCTACGAGCAGTACTTC	CASSKEEKGLSYEQYF
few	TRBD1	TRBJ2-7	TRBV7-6	TGTGCCAGCAGCTCGAGAACCGGGACAGCGACCTACGAGCAGTACTTC	CASSSRTGTATYEQYF
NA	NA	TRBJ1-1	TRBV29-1	TGCAGCGTTGACGAACCACCCGGGGACACTGAAGCTTTCTTT	CSVDEPPGDTEAFF
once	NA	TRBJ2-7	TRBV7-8	TGTGCCAGCAGCTTAGCGTATAAAAGTCGGAACAACAACTACGAGCAGTACTTC	CASSLAYKSRNNNYEQYF
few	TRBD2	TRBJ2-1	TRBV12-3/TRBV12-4	TGTGCCAGCAGTTTAGAGGGAGCGGGGGGCTACAATGAGCAGTTCTTC	CASSLEGAGGYNEQFF
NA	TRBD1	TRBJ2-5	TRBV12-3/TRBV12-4	TGTGCCAGCAGCTCAACAGGGTCAGGGGGAGACACCCAGTACTTC	CASSSTGSGGDTQYF
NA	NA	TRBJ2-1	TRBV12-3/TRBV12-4	TGTGCCAGCGGGGTTTACAATGAGCAGTTCTTC	CASGVYNEQFF
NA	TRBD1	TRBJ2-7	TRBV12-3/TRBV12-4	TGTGCCAGCAGTTCAGAGGGACAGGGGATTTGGACCTACGAGCAGTACTTC	CASSSEGQGIWTYEQYF
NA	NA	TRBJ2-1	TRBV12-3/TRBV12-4	TGTGCCAGCAGCCCAGGACTGAATGAGCAGTTCTTC	CASSPGLNEQFF
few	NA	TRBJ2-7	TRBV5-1	TGCGCCAGCAGCTTGGCCGGGGGAATAACCTACGAGCAGTACTTC	CASSLAGGITYEQYF
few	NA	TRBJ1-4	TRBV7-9	TGTGCCAGCAGCTTGATCCCGGGACTGTTGGATGAAAAACTGTTTTTT	CASSLIPGLLDEKLFF
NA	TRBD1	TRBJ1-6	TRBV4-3	TGCGCCAGCAGCCAAAGTCTTTGGCAGGGGGCCTCACCCCTCCACTTT	CASSQSLWQGASPLHF
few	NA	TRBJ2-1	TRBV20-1	TGCAGTGCTTCATTCACAGGAGGGCTCGATGAGCAGTTCTTC	CSASFTGGLDEQFF
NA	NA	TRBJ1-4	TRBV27	TGTGCCAGCAGTTTATCCCCCTTGGGGGATCGGGCTGAAAAACTGTTTTTT	CASSLSPLGDRAEKLFF
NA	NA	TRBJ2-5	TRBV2	TGTGCCAGCACCGAATGGGGGACACTACAAGAGACCCAGTACTTC	CASTEWGTLQETQYF